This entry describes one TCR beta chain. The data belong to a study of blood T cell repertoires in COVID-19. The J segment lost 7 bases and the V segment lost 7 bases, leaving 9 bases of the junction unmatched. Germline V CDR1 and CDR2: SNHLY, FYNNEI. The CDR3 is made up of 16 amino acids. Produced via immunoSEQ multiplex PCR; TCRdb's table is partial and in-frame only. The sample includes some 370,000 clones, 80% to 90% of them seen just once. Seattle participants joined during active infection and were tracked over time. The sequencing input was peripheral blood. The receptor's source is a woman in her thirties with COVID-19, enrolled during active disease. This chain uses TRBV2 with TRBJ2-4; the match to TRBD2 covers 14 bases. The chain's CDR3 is CASMGLAGEVRNIQYF. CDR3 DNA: TGTGCCAGCATGGGACTAGCGGGAGAGGTCAGGAACATTCAGTACTTC.